The present T cell receptor (beta chain) was sequenced within a study of OX40 agonist ivuxolimab in advanced cancers. General study findings and limits: Patients who responded partially at 0.1-3.0 mg/kg showed clonal expansion ranking among the lowest. On average, a greater number of expanded clones characterised CD8+ T cells relative to CD4+. Clonal expansion by week 6 occurred in CD4+ and CD8+ blood T cells (at 0.1 to 3.0 mg/kg).

Patients were excluded for autoimmune disease history or systemic immunosuppression. Only in-frame clones appear in the TCRdb table, and some are missing; sequencing was by immunoSEQ multiplex PCR. The profile shows 20,000 to 25,000 clones, approximately 80% of them singletons. As for this clone: Its antigen is still unknown.

In germline, CDR1 is SNHLY, CDR2 FYNNEI. This CDR3 region has 12 residues. V lost 6 bases and J lost 7, with 10 bases in between. The sequences come from CD4+ or CD8+ T cells sorted from blood, collected in a trial of the OX40 agonist ivuxolimab. The sequence was collected from an adult with an advanced solid tumor such as melanoma, head and neck, liver or kidney cancer. This chain connects TRBV2 to TRBJ2-1; TRBD1 or TRBD2 may be the D gene (5 bases each). The CDR3 loop reads CASRTGRNEQFF. DNA of the CDR3: TGTGCCAGCAGGACGGGGCGGAATGAGCAGTTCTTC. The full variable domain, completed using reference TRBV2 and TRBJ2-1, is EPEVTQTPSHQVTQMGQEVILRCVPISNHLYFYWYRQILGQKVEFLVSFYNNEISEKSEIFDDQFSVERPDGSNFTLKIRSTKLEDSAMYFCASRTGRNEQFFGPGTRLTVL.